The 3 T cell receptor beta chains given below trace back to one sample, sequenced in a study of identical twins. TCRdb re-derived calls from the 5' RACE reads in MiXCR, one entry per CDR3 protein. The sample holds some 500,000 distinct CDR3 sequences, roughly 9.9% seen once. This sample was also put to use in a study of yellow fever vaccine responses in identical twins.

The sample comprised PBMCs. The receptors shown here come from a woman in her late teens or twenties in good health.

This clonotype was seen at least ten times. The chain is built from TRBV25-1 and TRBJ2-5; D is uncertain. V lost 5 bases to trimming and J lost 5 bases, with 21 bases between them. CDR1 and CDR2 from the germline V gene are MGHDK and SYGVNS. The CDR3 runs 16 residues. The CDR3 DNA follows: TGTGCCAGCAGTACTGCGGACCGGCCAGATACGGAGACCCAGTACTTC. Translation: CASSTADRPDTETQYF.

This clonotype has more than one count but fewer than ten. The chain links TRBV5-1 to TRBJ2-5; 12 bases align to TRBD2. CDR1 SGHRS and CDR2 YFSETQ come from the germline V gene. CDR3 length equals 16 residues. The ends lost 4 bases at V and 5 bases at J; junction bases unmatched: 9. The CDR3 sequence is CASSPGLAGVVETQYF. CDR3 DNA sequence: TGCGCCAGCAGCCCGGGACTAGCGGGTGTTGTGGAGACCCAGTACTTC. Drawing the rest from reference TRBV5-1 and TRBJ2-5, the complete variable domain is KAGVTQTPRYLIKTRGQQVTLSCSPISGHRSVSWYQQTPGQGLQFLFEYFSETQRNKGNFPGRFSGRQFSNSRSEMNVSTLELGDSALYLCASSPGLAGVVETQYFGPGTRLLVL.

This clonotype showed up many times. V gene TRBV5-6 combines with J gene TRBJ2-5; the D gene is possibly TRBD2 (5 bases). Trimming took 4 bases from V and 1 from J, leaving 14 bases between them. This CDR3 region has 15 residues. CDR1 and CDR2 (germline): SGHDT, YYEEEE. The DNA of the CDR3 is TGTGCCAGCAGCCATAAACTAGAGATCCAAGAGACCCAGTACTTC. It translates to CASSHKLEIQETQYF.